These 21 T cell receptor beta chains were all obtained from the same sample, sequenced in a study of blood T cell repertoires in COVID-19 (dated by TCRdb to the early 2020s). Receptor libraries were prepared by the immunoSEQ multiplex PCR assay. Not all clones reach the TCRdb copy of this immuneACCESS table, which keeps in-frame sequences only. Checked studies attribute under half of the gap to unresolved V genes and leave the rest unexplained. Counted in this sample were some 200,000 clones; approximately 87% of them appeared once. The ten biggest clones cover over 3% of the sample. Source material: PBMCs or T cells enriched from blood (not recorded which). These TCRs come from a woman between 45 and 65 years old in a cohort exposed to, infected with or recovered from COVID-19 (not recorded which).

The chain is built from TRBV10-3 and TRBJ2-1, with 12 bases fitting TRBD2. Trimming took 3 bases from V and 6 from J; bases not matched to a gene: 9. Germline-derived CDR1 and CDR2 are ENHRY and SYGVKD. CDR3 length equals 17 residues. Written as DNA, the CDR3 is TGTGCCATCAGTGACCTGCTGCTAGCGGGGGGGTCCAATGAGCAGTTCTTC. Its translation: CAISDLLLAGGSNEQFF.

This chain joins TRBV9 and TRBJ1-2, with 8 positions matching TRBD1. Trimming cost V 0 bases and J 5 bases; bases outside gene matches: 6. The length of the CDR3 is 15 residues. Germline CDR1 reads SGDLS; CDR2 reads YYNGEE. CDR3 nucleotide sequence: TGTGCCAGCAGCGTAGATAACAGGGGGGCTTATGGCTACACCTTC. Translation gives CASSVDNRGAYGYTF.

The J gene is TRBJ1-4, the V gene TRBV27; 11 bases are shared with TRBD1. Germline V lookup: CDR1 MNHEY, CDR2 SMNVEV (reference sequence). The CDR3 is 16 residues long. V trimming: 1 base; J trimming: 11 bases; junction bases outside the gene matches: 9. CDR3 residues: CASSLFIGTGGGKLFF. The CDR3, as DNA: TGTGCCAGCAGTTTATTCATTGGGACAGGGGGGGGGAAACTGTTTTTT.

This clone came up a few times. The J gene is TRBJ1-6, the V gene TRBV4-1, with D possibly being TRBD1 (6 bases). V was cut by 4 bases and J by 10 bases, with 20 bases left in between. The CDR3 is made up of 16 amino acids. Germline CDR1 reads MGHRA; CDR2 reads YSYEKL. The CDR3 DNA sequence: TGCGCCAGCAGCCGAAGGGACATCCCGTCGGACTCACCCCTCCACTTT. It is translated as CASSRRDIPSDSPLHF.

The chain joins TRBV5-4 to TRBJ1-6; D may be TRBD1 (5 bases). Germline V gene lookup returns CDR1 SGHNT and CDR2 YYREEE (reference sequence). V was shortened by 2 bases and J by 7 bases, with 10 bases between the two germline ends. The CDR3 is made up of 14 amino acids. In DNA, the CDR3 is TGTGCCAGCAGCTTTATGGGGCCAAATTCACCCCTCCACTTT. It yields the protein CASSFMGPNSPLHF.

The chain combines TRBV6-5 with TRBJ1-4; no clear D gene. Germline CDR1 reads MNHEY; CDR2 reads SVGAGI. V was clipped by 7 bases and J by 6 bases, with 18 bases between them. The CDR3 has 15 amino acids. CDR3 protein: CASTLSAGRHEKLFF. The DNA for the CDR3 is TGTGCCAGCACCCTAAGCGCGGGTCGGCATGAAAAACTGTTTTTT.

The chain employs TRBV9 and TRBJ1-2; 10 bases are a match to TRBD1. CDR1 and CDR2 (germline): SGDLS, YYNGEE. Germline trimming cut 3 bases from V and 4 bases from J; bases unmatched to any gene: 12. There are 17 residues in the CDR3. The CDR3 spells CASSELDRGVSSYGYTF. The CDR3 DNA reads TGTGCCAGCAGCGAATTGGACAGGGGGGTTTCTAGCTATGGCTACACCTTC.

This chain uses TRBV28 with TRBJ2-7; D perhaps matches TRBD2 (6 bases). Germline CDR1 MDHEN, CDR2 SYDVKM. CDR3 length: 15 amino acids. Trimming pared 7 bases from V and 4 bases from J, leaving 20 bases between. CDR3 DNA sequence: TGTGCCAGCACCCCACGACTAGACCACAGATACGAGCAGTACTTC. Protein product: CASTPRLDHRYEQYF.

A single count supports this clone. The chain employs TRBV5-1 and TRBJ1-6; 8 bases map to TRBD1. Trimming took 4 bases from V and 9 from J; bases not matched to a gene: 6. The CDR3 contains 14 residues. Germline lookup yields CDR1 SGHRS and CDR2 YFSETQ. The CDR3 here is CASSPQGAGSPLHF. The CDR3 coding sequence is TGCGCCAGCAGCCCGCAGGGGGCCGGTTCACCCCTCCACTTT.

V usage is TRBV3-1 (or the pseudogene TRBV3-2) and J usage is TRBJ2-1, with D uncertain. Germline V gene data show CDR1 as LGHDT and CDR2 as YNNKEL (reference sequence). V lost 0 bases, J lost 4 bases, and 10 bases lay in between. This CDR3 is built from 15 residues. The CDR3: CASSQDYLKYNEQFF. CDR3 sequence (DNA): TGTGCCAGCAGCCAAGATTACCTAAAATACAATGAGCAGTTCTTC.

The gene calls are TRBV30 and TRBJ2-5; 7 positions agree with TRBD2. Germline V gives CDR1 GTSNPN, CDR2 SVGIG (reference sequence). This CDR3 has 18 amino acids. V shed 3 bases and J 5 bases; nucleotides not matched to a gene: 21. The CDR3 DNA is TGTGCCTGGAGAACCAAGAGCGCCGGCGTAACCGGGAGGGAGACCCAGTACTTC. It translates to CAWRTKSAGVTGRETQYF. Filled out from reference TRBV30 and TRBJ2-5, the complete variable domain reads SQTIHQWPATLVQPVGSPLSLECTVEGTSNPNLYWYRQAAGRGLQLLFYSVGIGQISSEVPQNLSASRPQDRQFILSSKKLLLSDSGFYLCAWRTKSAGVTGRETQYFGPGTRLLVL.

The chain employs TRBV7-6 and TRBJ2-5; TRBD2 agrees at 7 bases. Germline CDR1 SGHVS, CDR2 FNYEAQ. There are 14 residues in the CDR3. After removal of 1 base from V and 3 bases from J, the junction contained 2 bases not matched to a gene. The CDR3 bases are TGTGCCAGCAGCTTAGGGGCGGGGGAAGAGACCCAGTACTTC. It encodes CASSLGAGEETQYF.

The rearrangement joins TRBV5-1 to TRBJ2-2; no clear D. Germline V gene lookup returns CDR1 SGHRS and CDR2 YFSETQ. The CDR3 loop spans 15 amino acids. V gave up 0 bases and J gave up 0 bases, with 6 bases separating them. In nucleotides, the CDR3 is TGCGCCAGCAGCTTGGTAGCCGCGAACACCGGGGAGCTGTTTTTT. This gives the protein CASSLVAANTGELFF.

The rearrangement uses TRBV27 and TRBJ2-1; D gene unclear. The length of the CDR3 is 15 residues. Deletions cut 3 bases from V and 0 bases from J, with 9 bases between. The germline gives CDR1 MNHEY, CDR2 SMNVEV (reference sequence). This CDR3 reads CASSFSGPSYNEQFF. CDR3 DNA: TGTGCCAGCAGTTTCTCTGGGCCCTCCTACAATGAGCAGTTCTTC.

CDR3 in amino acids: CASSLDRENYGYTF. The DNA of the CDR3 is TGCGCCAGCAGCTTGGACAGGGAGAACTATGGCTACACCTTC. The chain recombines TRBV5-1 with TRBJ1-2; the D gene is possibly TRBD1 (6 bases). Trimming pared 0 bases from V and 2 bases from J, leaving 8 bases between. CDR1 and CDR2 from the germline V gene are SGHRS and YFSETQ. The CDR3 covers 14 residues. Drawing the rest from reference TRBV5-1 and TRBJ1-2, the complete variable domain is KAGVTQTPRYLIKTRGQQVTLSCSPISGHRSVSWYQQTPGQGLQFLFEYFSETQRNKGNFPGRFSGRQFSNSRSEMNVSTLELGDSALYLCASSLDRENYGYTFGSGTRLTVV.

The chain couples TRBV6-5 to TRBJ1-2, with D unresolved. Germline V lookup: CDR1 MNHEY, CDR2 SVGAGI. The CDR3 has 15 residues. V lost 4 bases, J lost 8 bases, and 20 bases lay in between. In nucleotides, the CDR3 is TGTGCCAGCAGTTCCGCTCCCGGGATTGCCCGAGGCTACACCTTC. This gives the protein CASSSAPGIARGYTF.

V gene TRBV5-1 combines with J gene TRBJ2-7, with 7 nucleotides matching TRBD1. There are 15 residues in the CDR3. Germline lookup yields CDR1 SGHRS and CDR2 YFSETQ. After removal of 4 bases from V and 2 bases from J, the junction contained 9 bases not matched to a gene. CDR3 nucleotide sequence: TGCGCCAGCAGCCCCAGACAGGGTACAGCCTACGAGCAGTACTTC. Translation: CASSPRQGTAYEQYF.

V usage is TRBV19 and J usage is TRBJ1-1; a possible D gene is TRBD1 (6 bases). This CDR3 spans 14 amino acids. Germline V gene lookup returns CDR1 LNHDA and CDR2 SQIVND (reference sequence). V was shortened by 5 bases and J by 0 bases, with 10 bases between the two germline ends. This chain's CDR3 is CASSYREMNTEAFF. The CDR3 nucleotides are TGTGCCAGTAGTTACAGGGAAATGAACACTGAAGCTTTCTTT.

V and J are TRBV11-2 and TRBJ2-1; TRBD1 agrees at 7 bases. This CDR3 has 17 amino acids. After removal of 2 bases from V and 6 bases from J, the junction contained 13 bases not matched to a gene. The germline V gene has CDR1 SGHAT and CDR2 FQNNGV. The CDR3 nucleotides are TGTGCCAGCAGCTTAAGGGACGGGACAGTTTCAACCAATGAGCAGTTCTTC. Protein product: CASSLRDGTVSTNEQFF.

V usage is TRBV9 and J usage is TRBJ1-2, with 8 positions matching TRBD1. CDR3 length equals 14 residues. The V gene end was trimmed by 4 bases and the J gene end by 4 bases; junction bases not matched to a gene: 6. CDR1 is SGDLS and CDR2 is YYNGEE in the germline V gene. CDR3 residues: CASSTGQGSYGYTF. The CDR3, as DNA: TGTGCCAGCAGCACAGGACAGGGCTCCTATGGCTACACCTTC.

The J gene is TRBJ2-7, the V gene TRBV15; possibly TRBD2 for D (6 bases). The CDR3 is made up of 17 amino acids. CDR1 is LNHNV, CDR2 YYDKDF, per germline (reference sequence). Trimming took off 5 bases at V and 2 bases at J, with 22 bases between the two ends. CDR3 nucleotide sequence: TGTGCCACCAGCGGAGGACACTTGGGGACTCATCCCTACGAGCAGTACTTC. Residues: CATSGGHLGTHPYEQYF.